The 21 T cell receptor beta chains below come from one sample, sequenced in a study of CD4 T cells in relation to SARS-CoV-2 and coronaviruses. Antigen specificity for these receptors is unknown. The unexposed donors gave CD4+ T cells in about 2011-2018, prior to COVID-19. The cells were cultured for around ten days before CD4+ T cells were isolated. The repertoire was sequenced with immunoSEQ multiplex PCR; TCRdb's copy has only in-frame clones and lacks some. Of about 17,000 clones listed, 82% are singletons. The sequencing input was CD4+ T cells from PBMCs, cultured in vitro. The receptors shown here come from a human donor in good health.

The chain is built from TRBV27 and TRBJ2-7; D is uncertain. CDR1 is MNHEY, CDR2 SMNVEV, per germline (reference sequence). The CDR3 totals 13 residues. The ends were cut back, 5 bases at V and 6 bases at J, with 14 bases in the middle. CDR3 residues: CASSAIWHGEQYF. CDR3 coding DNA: TGTGCCAGCAGTGCAATCTGGCACGGCGAGCAGTACTTC.

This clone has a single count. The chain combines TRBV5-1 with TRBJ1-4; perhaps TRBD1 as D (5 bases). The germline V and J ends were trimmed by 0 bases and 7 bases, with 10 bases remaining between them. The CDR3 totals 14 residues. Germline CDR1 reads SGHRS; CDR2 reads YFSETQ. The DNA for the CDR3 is TGCGCCAGCAGCTTGGGACAGCGGTCTGAAAAACTGTTTTTT. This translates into CASSLGQRSEKLFF.

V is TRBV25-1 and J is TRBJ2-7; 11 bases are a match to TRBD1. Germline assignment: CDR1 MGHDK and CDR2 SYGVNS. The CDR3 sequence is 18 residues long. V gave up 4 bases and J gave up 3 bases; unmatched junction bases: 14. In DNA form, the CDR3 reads TGTGCCAGCAGTGGACTCTCGGACAGGGGGCGCCCCGTCTACGAGCAGTACTTC. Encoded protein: CASSGLSDRGRPVYEQYF.

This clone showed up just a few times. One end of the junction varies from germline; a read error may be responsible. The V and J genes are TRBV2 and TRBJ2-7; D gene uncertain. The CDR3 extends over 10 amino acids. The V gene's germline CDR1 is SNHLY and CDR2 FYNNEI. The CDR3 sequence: CASSEYSPTF. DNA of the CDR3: TGTGCCAGCAGTGAATATTCCCCGACCTTC.

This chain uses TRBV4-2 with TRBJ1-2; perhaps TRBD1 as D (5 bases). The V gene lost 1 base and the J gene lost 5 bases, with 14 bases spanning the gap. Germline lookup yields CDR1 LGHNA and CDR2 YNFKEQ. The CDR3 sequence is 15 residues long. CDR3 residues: CASSQGGWGGYGYTF. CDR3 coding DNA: TGTGCCAGCAGCCAAGGGGGCTGGGGTGGGTATGGCTACACCTTC.

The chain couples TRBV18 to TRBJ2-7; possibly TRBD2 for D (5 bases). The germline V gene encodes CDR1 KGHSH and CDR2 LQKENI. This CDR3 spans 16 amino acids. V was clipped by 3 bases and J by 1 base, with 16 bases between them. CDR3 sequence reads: CASSPTASPISYEQYF. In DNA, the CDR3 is TGTGCCAGCTCACCTACAGCTAGCCCTATTTCCTACGAGCAGTACTTC.

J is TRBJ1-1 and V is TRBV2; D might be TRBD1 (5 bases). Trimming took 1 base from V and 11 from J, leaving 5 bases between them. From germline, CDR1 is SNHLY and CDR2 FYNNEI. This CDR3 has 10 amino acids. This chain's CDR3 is CASSEGQAFF. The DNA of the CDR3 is TGTGCCAGCAGTGAAGGACAGGCTTTCTTT.

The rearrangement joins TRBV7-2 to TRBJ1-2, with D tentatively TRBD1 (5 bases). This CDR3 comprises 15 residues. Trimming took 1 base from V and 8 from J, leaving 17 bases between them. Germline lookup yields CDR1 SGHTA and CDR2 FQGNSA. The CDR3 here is CASSLVAGERGGYTF. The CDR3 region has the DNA TGTGCCAGCAGCTTAGTGGCGGGGGAAAGAGGGGGCTACACCTTC.

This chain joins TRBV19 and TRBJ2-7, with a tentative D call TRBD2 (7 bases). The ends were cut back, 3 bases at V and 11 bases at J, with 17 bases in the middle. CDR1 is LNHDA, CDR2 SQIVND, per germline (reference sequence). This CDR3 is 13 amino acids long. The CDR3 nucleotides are TGTGCCAGTAGTATTTCGGGGGGCGCGGTAAAGTACTTC. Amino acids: CASSISGGAVKYF.

CDR3 amino acids: CASSYEATQYF. The DNA of the CDR3 is TGTGCCAGCAGTTACGAGGCTACGCAGTATTTT. The chain employs TRBV6-2 or TRBV6-3 and TRBJ2-3; D gene ambiguous. The germline CDR1 and CDR2 sequences are MNHEY and SVGEGT. The CDR3 contains 11 residues. The germline V and J ends were trimmed by 2 bases and 8 bases, with 5 bases remaining between them.

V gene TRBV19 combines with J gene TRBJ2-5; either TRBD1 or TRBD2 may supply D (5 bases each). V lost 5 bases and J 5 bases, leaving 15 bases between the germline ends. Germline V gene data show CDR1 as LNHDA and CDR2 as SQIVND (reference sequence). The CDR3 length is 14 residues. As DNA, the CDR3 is TGTGCCAGTAGTTTTGTGGGACCATGGGAGACCCAGTACTTC. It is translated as CASSFVGPWETQYF.

This chain's CDR3 is CASSPSGGPDTQYF. CDR3 DNA: TGCGCCAGCAGCCCTAGCGGGGGGCCAGATACGCAGTATTTT. The V and J genes are TRBV5-1 and TRBJ2-3; 11 bases are shared with TRBD2. This CDR3 is 14 amino acids long. V trimming: 4 bases; J trimming: 4 bases; junction bases outside the gene matches: 2. From germline, CDR1 is SGHRS and CDR2 YFSETQ.

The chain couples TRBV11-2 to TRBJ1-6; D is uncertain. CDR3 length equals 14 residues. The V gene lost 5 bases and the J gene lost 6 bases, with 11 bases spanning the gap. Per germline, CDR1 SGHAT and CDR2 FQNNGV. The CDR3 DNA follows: TGTGCCAGCAGCGATGAGGTCCCTAATTCACCCCTCCACTTT. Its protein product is CASSDEVPNSPLHF.

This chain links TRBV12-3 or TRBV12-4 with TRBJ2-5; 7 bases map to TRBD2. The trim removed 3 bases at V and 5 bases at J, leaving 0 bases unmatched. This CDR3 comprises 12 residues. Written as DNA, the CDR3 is TGTGCCAGCAGTTTTAGCGGGGAGACCCAGTACTTC. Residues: CASSFSGETQYF.

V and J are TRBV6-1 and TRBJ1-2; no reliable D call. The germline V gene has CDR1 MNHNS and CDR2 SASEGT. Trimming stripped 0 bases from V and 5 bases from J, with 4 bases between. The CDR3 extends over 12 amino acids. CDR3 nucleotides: TGTGCCAGCAGTGAAGCAGGGTATGGCTACACCTTC. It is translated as CASSEAGYGYTF.

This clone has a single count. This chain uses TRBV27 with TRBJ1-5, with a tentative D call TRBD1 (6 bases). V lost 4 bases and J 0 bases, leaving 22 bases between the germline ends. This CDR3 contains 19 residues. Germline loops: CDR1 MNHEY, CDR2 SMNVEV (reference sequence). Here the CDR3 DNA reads TGTGCCAGCAGTTCAATCGGCGTTATCGGACAGCTTAGCAATCAGCCCCAGCATTTT. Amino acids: CASSSIGVIGQLSNQPQHF.

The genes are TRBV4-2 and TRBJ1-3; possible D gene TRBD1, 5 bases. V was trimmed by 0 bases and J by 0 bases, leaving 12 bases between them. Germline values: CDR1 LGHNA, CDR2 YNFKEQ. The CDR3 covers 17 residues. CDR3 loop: CASSQDHTGLSGNTIYF. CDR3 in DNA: TGTGCCAGCAGCCAAGATCATACAGGACTCTCTGGAAACACCATATATTTT.

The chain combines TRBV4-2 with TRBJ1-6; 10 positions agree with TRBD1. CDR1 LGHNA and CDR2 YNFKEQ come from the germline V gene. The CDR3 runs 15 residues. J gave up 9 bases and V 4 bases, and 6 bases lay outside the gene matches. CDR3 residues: CASSRPGQGSSPLHF. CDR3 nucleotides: TGTGCCAGCAGCCGGCCGGGACAGGGGAGTTCACCCCTCCACTTT.

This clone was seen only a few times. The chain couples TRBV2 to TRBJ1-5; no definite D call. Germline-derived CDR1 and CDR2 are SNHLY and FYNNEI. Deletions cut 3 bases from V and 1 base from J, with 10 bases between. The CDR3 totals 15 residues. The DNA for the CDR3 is TGTGCCAGCAGTGATCATAGCAGGAGCAATCAGCCCCAGCATTTT. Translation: CASSDHSRSNQPQHF.

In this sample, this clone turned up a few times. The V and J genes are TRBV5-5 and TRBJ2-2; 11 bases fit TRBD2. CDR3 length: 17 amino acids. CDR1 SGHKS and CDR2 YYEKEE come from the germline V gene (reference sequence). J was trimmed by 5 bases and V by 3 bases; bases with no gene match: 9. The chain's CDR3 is CASSSFFGTSGTGELFF. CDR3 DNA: TGTGCCAGCAGCTCTTTTTTCGGGACTAGCGGTACCGGGGAGCTGTTTTTT.

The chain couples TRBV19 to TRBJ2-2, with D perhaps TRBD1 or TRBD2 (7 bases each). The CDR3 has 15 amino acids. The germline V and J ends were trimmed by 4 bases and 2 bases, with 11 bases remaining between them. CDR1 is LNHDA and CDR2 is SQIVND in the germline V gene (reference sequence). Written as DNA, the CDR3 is TGTGCCAGTAGTAAGCGGGACAGAAACACCGGGGAGCTGTTTTTT. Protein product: CASSKRDRNTGELFF.